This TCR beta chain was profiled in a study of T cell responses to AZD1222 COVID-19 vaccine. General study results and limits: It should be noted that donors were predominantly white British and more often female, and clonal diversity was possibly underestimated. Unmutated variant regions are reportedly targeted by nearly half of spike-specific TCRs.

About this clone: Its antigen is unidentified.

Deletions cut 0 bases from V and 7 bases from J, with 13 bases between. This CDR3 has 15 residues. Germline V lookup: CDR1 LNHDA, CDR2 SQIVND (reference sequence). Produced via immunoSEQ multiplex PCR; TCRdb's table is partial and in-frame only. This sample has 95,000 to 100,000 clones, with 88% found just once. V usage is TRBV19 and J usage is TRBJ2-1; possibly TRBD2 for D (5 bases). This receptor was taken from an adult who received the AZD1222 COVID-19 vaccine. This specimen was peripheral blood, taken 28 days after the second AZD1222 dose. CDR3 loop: CASSIDRGEVNEQFF. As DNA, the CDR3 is TGTGCCAGTAGTATAGATCGGGGAGAAGTAAATGAGCAGTTCTTC.